Following are 14 T cell receptor beta chains from one sample sequenced in a study of shared clonotypes between healthy human individuals. The data were produced by immunoSEQ multiplex PCR, yet TCRdb's version contains in-frame clones alone and is incomplete. Among some 2.4 million clones listed, roughly 93% were seen once. The sample consisted of naive CD4+ T cells from PBMCs. Subset noted: CD45RA+ positively selected. The receptors were gathered from a man younger than 35 in good health. Some clones in this sample may be carry-over from other donors' samples.

Regarding this clone: The same CDR3 also results from other DNA sequences found in this sample. The CDR3 loop is CASSYRLAGGPGELFF. In DNA, the CDR3 is TGTGCCAGCAGTTACCGACTAGCGGGAGGACCCGGGGAGCTGTTTTTT. The V gene is TRBV6-5, the J gene TRBJ2-2; the match to TRBD2 covers 13 bases. The germline V gene encodes CDR1 MNHEY and CDR2 SVGAGI. This CDR3 has 16 amino acids. The ends lost 2 bases at V and 6 bases at J; junction bases unmatched: 3.

The chain links TRBV7-2 to TRBJ2-5, with TRBD1 identical over 10 bases. V lost 5 bases to trimming and J lost 1 base; unmatched junction nucleotides: 10. In germline, CDR1 is SGHTA, CDR2 FQGNSA. The CDR3 contains 17 residues. The CDR3 spells CASSPGTGVQGQETQYF. The CDR3 DNA reads as TGTGCCAGCAGCCCCGGGACAGGGGTCCAGGGCCAAGAGACCCAGTACTTC.

The gene calls are TRBV10-3 and TRBJ2-1; 14 nucleotides align to TRBD2. CDR3 length: 14 residues. The V segment lost 8 bases and the J segment 10 bases; nucleotides outside the gene matches: 7. The germline gives CDR1 ENHRY, CDR2 SYGVKD. CDR3 amino acids: CAISGTSGSDEQFF. The CDR3 DNA is TGTGCCATCTCCGGGACTAGCGGGAGTGACGAGCAGTTCTTC.

The chain links TRBV5-1 to TRBJ2-5; D is ambiguous. Germline CDR1 SGHRS, CDR2 YFSETQ. The CDR3 is 13 residues long. V lost 2 bases and J 3 bases, leaving 8 bases between the germline ends. The CDR3 DNA reads as TGCGCCAGCAGCTTATCTTGGAAAGAGACCCAGTACTTC. Residues: CASSLSWKETQYF.

The rearrangement uses TRBV30 and TRBJ1-6; no clear D gene. V was clipped by 6 bases and J by 0 bases, with 6 bases between them. Germline V CDR1 and CDR2: GTSNPN, SVGIG (reference sequence). This CDR3 spans 13 amino acids. Here the CDR3 reads CACTSSYNSPLHF. CDR3 sequence (DNA): TGTGCCTGCACCAGCTCCTATAATTCACCCCTCCACTTT.

This chain links TRBV5-1 with TRBJ2-3, with D possibly called TRBD1 or TRBD2 (7 bases each). Germline V gene lookup returns CDR1 SGHRS and CDR2 YFSETQ. There are 16 residues in the CDR3. Trimming removed 1 base from V and 6 bases from J, with 18 bases in between. The CDR3 reads CASSLSLVGGGDTQYF. DNA of the CDR3: TGCGCCAGCAGCTTGTCCTTGGTGGGAGGGGGCGATACGCAGTATTTT.

V usage is TRBV19 and J usage is TRBJ1-5; D is perhaps TRBD1 (5 bases). Germline V CDR1 and CDR2: LNHDA, SQIVND (reference sequence). The CDR3 consists of 14 residues. Trimming cost V 6 bases and J 5 bases, with 14 bases left between them. The CDR3 DNA sequence: TGTGCCAGTAGCGGAAGCGGGGGGGATCAGCCCCAGCATTTT. Its translation: CASSGSGGDQPQHF. The variable domain in full, completed from reference TRBV19 and TRBJ1-5, reads DGGITQSPKYLFRKEGQNVTLSCEQNLNHDAMYWYRQDPGQGLRLIYYSQIVNDFQKGDIAEGYSVSREKKESFPLTVTSAQKNPTAFYLCASSGSGGDQPQHFGDGTRLSIL.

The J gene is TRBJ2-1, the V gene TRBV19, with unresolved D. CDR3 length: 13 amino acids. The V and J ends lost 2 bases and 10 bases respectively, with 12 bases between them. Germline values: CDR1 LNHDA, CDR2 SQIVND (reference sequence). DNA of the CDR3: TGTGCCAGTAGTATAAAGCCAACCTCGGAGCAGTTCTTC. This encodes CASSIKPTSEQFF.

The chain combines TRBV5-4 with TRBJ2-1; D is unresolved. V was trimmed by 0 bases and J by 4 bases, leaving 5 bases between them. The germline V gene has CDR1 SGHNT and CDR2 YYREEE (reference sequence). This CDR3 is built from 13 residues. This chain's CDR3 is CASSLVEYNEQFF. CDR3 coding DNA: TGTGCCAGCAGCTTGGTAGAATACAATGAGCAGTTCTTC.

In the case of this clone: Within the sample, other DNA sequences also encode this same CDR3. The genes are TRBV18 and TRBJ1-2; D call uncertain. From germline, CDR1 is KGHSH and CDR2 LQKENI. V lost 3 bases and J 0 bases, leaving 5 bases between the germline ends. This CDR3 contains 13 residues. CDR3 in DNA: TGTGCCAGCTCACCGGACGCTAACTATGGCTACACCTTC. This encodes CASSPDANYGYTF.

The chain is built from TRBV7-9 and TRBJ2-1, with unresolved D. This CDR3 contains 12 residues. V lost 0 bases and J 10 bases, leaving 7 bases between the germline ends. Germline V lookup: CDR1 SEHNR, CDR2 FQNEAQ (reference sequence). The CDR3 loop reads CASSLARAEQFF. CDR3 nucleotides: TGTGCCAGCAGCTTAGCCCGGGCGGAGCAGTTCTTC.

CDR3 sequence reads: CASSIPRPGMGGYTF. CDR3 in DNA: TGTGCCAGTAGTATCCCTCGGCCAGGGATGGGTGGCTACACCTTC. V and J are TRBV19 and TRBJ1-2, with a weak D call TRBD1 (5 bases). This CDR3 contains 15 residues. V shed 3 bases and J shed 7 bases, with 18 bases lying between them. Germline CDR1 and CDR2: LNHDA and SQIVND (reference sequence).

The J gene is TRBJ2-1, the V gene TRBV7-8; D might be TRBD2 (6 bases). V was cut by 0 bases and J by 6 bases, with 18 bases left in between. The germline gives CDR1 SGHVS, CDR2 FQNEAQ. The CDR3 loop spans 17 amino acids. CDR3 residues: CASSLAQPAGPLNEQFF. The CDR3 region has the DNA TGTGCCAGCAGCTTAGCGCAACCAGCGGGCCCCCTCAATGAGCAGTTCTTC. The full variable domain, its missing parts supplied by reference TRBV7-8 and TRBJ2-1, is GAGVSQSPRYKVAKRGQDVALRCDPISGHVSLFWYQQALGQGPEFLTYFQNEAQLDKSGLPSDRFFAERPEGSVSTLKIQRTQQEDSAVYLCASSLAQPAGPLNEQFFGPGTRLTVL.

The chain has TRBV7-7 and TRBJ2-5, with D possibly TRBD2 on 5 matching bases. Trimming left V 0 bases short and J 0 bases short, with 8 bases between. Germline V gives CDR1 SSHAT, CDR2 FNYEAQ (reference sequence). This CDR3 has 15 amino acids. The DNA of the CDR3 is TGTGCCAGCAGCTTAGCATTCGGGAACCAAGAGACCCAGTACTTC. Translation: CASSLAFGNQETQYF.